A single TCR beta chain is shown here with its context. These data originate in a study of blood T cell repertoires in COVID-19. Turning to the study itself: The United States, Italy and Spain provided the acute and convalescent COVID-19 samples. From T cells, B-cell-depleted T cells, or PBMCs came the material, which was cDNA or gDNA.

Authors' methods: Estimation of nucleated cell counts was performed using reference gene primer amplification. Data came from immunoSEQ multiplex PCR; TCRdb stores just in-frame clones and leaves some out. V and J calls and clone size follow that table, whereas D and trimming were derived from the DNA. The data hold tens of thousands of clones, with about 80% observed a single time. V was pared by 6 bases and J by 3 bases, with 15 bases between. Germline CDR1 reads MNHEY; CDR2 reads SVGAGI. The CDR3 totals 15 residues. The receptor was isolated from a woman at least 80 years old with acute or convalescent COVID-19. Sequenced: peripheral blood. The chain uses TRBV6-5 and TRBJ2-1; perhaps TRBD2 as D (7 bases). The CDR3 sequence: CASRAVGGVYNEQFF. The CDR3, as DNA: TGTGCCAGCAGAGCAGTAGGGGGGGTCTACAATGAGCAGTTCTTC.